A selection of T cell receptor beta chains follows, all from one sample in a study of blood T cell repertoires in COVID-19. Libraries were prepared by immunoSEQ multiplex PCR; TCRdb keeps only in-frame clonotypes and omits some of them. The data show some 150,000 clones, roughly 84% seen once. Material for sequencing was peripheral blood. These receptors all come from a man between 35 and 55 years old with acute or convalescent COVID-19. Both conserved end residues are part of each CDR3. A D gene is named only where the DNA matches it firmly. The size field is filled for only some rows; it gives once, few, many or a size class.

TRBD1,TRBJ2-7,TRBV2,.,TGTGCCAGCAGTGCACCGATTGGACAGGGAAAGCAGTACTTC,CASSAPIGQGKQYF
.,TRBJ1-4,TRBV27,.,TGTGCCAGCAGTTTTGGGCAGTTTAATGAAAAACTGTTTTTT,CASSFGQFNEKLFF
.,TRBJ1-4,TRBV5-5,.,TGTGCCAGCAGCTTTTCCCTCGGGTGGACTAATGAAAAACTGTTTTTT,CASSFSLGWTNEKLFF
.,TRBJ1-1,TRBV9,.,TGTGCCAGCAGCGTAGCGGGCCACTCAGGGACTGAAGCTTTCTTT,CASSVAGHSGTEAFF
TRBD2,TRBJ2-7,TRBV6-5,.,TGTGCCAGCAGTTCCCCCCCGGGGGGTTCCTACGAGCAGTACTTC,CASSSPPGGSYEQYF
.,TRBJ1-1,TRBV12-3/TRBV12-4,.,TGTGCCAGCAGACTCTATGAAGCTTTCTTT,CASRLYEAFF
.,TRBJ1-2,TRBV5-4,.,TGTGCCAGCAGCCCGGGGCAGGGGCCACTCTATGGCTACACCTTC,CASSPGQGPLYGYTF
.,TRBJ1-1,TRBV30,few,TGTGCCTGGAGGGGGCCCATGAACACTGAAGCTTTCTTT,CAWRGPMNTEAFF
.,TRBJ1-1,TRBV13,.,TGTGCCAGCAGCTTCGCCGGGTCCCCACCCGGCACTGAAGCTTTCTTT,CASSFAGSPPGTEAFF
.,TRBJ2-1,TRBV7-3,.,TGTGCCAGCAGCACCGGACAGCTCAATGAGCAGTTCTTC,CASSTGQLNEQFF
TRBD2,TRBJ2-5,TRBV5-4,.,TGTGCCAGCAGCTTGGCCAGCGGGGCGGAGACCCAGTACTTC,CASSLASGAETQYF
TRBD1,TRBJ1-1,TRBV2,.,TGTGCCAGCAGGGATATACCGGGACAGGGGTATACTGAAGCTTTCTTT,CASRDIPGQGYTEAFF
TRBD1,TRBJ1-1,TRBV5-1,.,TGCGCCAGCAGCTCACGGACAGGGAACACTGAAGCTTTCTTT,CASSSRTGNTEAFF
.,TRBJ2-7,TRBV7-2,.,TGTGCCAGCAGCCCAGGGGAGAGACACTCCTCCTACGAGCAGTACTTC,CASSPGERHSSYEQYF
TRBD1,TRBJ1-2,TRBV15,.,TGTGCCACCAGCAGAGCCCCACAGGGGCACTATGGCTACACCTTC,CATSRAPQGHYGYTF
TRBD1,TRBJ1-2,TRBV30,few,TGTGCCAAAAAGAGCTGGCAGGGCAGGGGGAGAGATGGCTACACCTTC,CAKKSWQGRGRDGYTF
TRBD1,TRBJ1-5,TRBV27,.,TGTGCCAGCAGTAGGTCTATGGTCAGGGGGGTTTTGTATCAGCCCCAGCATTTT,CASSRSMVRGVLYQPQHF
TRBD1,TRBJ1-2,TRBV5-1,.,TGCGCCAGCAGCCCACAGGGGGTTGGCTATGGCTACACCTTC,CASSPQGVGYGYTF
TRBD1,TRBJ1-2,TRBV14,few,TGTGCCAGCAGCCAAGATACCACTTGGACAGGGGATTATGGCTACACCTTC,CASSQDTTWTGDYGYTF
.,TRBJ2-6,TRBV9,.,TGTGCCAGCAGCGACACTAGATCCCGCCCCGGGGCCAACGTCCTGACTTTC,CASSDTRSRPGANVLTF
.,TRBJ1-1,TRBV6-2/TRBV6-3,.,TGTGCCAGCAGTACCCGTGGTCGGGGAAGGTTCGAAGAAGCTTTCTTT,CASSTRGRGRFEEAFF
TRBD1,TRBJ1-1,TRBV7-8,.,TGTGCCAGCAGCCGGGGACAGACGAACACTGAAGCTTTCTTT,CASSRGQTNTEAFF
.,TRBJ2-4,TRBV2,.,TGTGCCAGCAGTGAATGGCTAGCCAAAAACATTCAGTACTTC,CASSEWLAKNIQYF
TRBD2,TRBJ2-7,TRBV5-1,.,TGCGCCAGCAGCTTTCTGCCAGCGGGGGTTGCCGAGCAGTACTTC,CASSFLPAGVAEQYF
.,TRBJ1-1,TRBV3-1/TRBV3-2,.,TGTGCCAGCAGCCAAGGCCAGGGTATAGAAGCTTTCTTT,CASSQGQGIEAFF
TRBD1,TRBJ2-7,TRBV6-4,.,TGTGCCAGCAGTGACTCCCCCGGACAGGGTAGCTCCTACGAGCAGTACTTC,CASSDSPGQGSSYEQYF
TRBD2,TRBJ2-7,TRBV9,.,TGTGCCAGCAGCCCTAGCGGTGCGACCTACGAGCAGTACTTC,CASSPSGATYEQYF
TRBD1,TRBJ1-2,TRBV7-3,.,TGTGCCAGCAGCTTAAACGGACAGGGCGGCGGCTACACCTTC,CASSLNGQGGGYTF